Reported below is one TCR beta chain. Its antigen has not been determined. These data are taken from a study of cytomegalovirus exposure and HLA in healthy donors (dated 2017 in TCRdb). Turning to the overall study: According to an earlier analysis of a few hundred of the donors, some 180 million T cells yielded some 110 million unique TCR beta sequences and about 280 Gb of sequence data. To study patterns of TCR occurrence, a later analysis re-analyzed previously published TCR beta repertoires from around 670 donors and added high-resolution HLA genotyping. Class I and class II HLA loci were covered by the typing at four-digit resolution. Five DR-DQ haplotypes were handled as single units for association and clustering, since linkage in the cohort was strong. Of the approximately 400 genotyped donors, roughly 85% fell in the genetic ancestry cluster associated with self-reported Caucasian donors. On average, roughly 240,000 unique TCR beta nucleotide sequences were sequenced per donor among 398 genotyped donors of the cohort, with 15% to 20% of those sequences being non-productive. An earlier analysis of approximately 500 of the donors applied high-throughput TCR beta sequencing to assess whether each TCR beta V gene segment acted as functional or pseudogenic. All discovery cohort repertoires had been generated using a single sequencing platform. Besides the first cohort of around 670 subjects, a separate validation cohort made up of 120 different subjects was used. To predict cytomegalovirus infection status, the study brought together high-throughput TCR immunosequencing, statistical association of individual TCRs with disease status, and machine learning. Donor age, sex, ethnicity and CMV serostatus were compiled together with the repertoire data. The study profiled the T cell repertoires of under 700 subjects by immunosequencing and related them to cytomegalovirus serostatus. About 320 gigabases of sequencing data and approximately 84 million unique TCR sequences were included in an early release covering 500 to 750 HLA-typed donors. Rather than using new phenotypic data, the later analysis identified candidate immune exposures from TCR beta sequences and from how often those sequences occurred across donors. The number of donors typed differed by locus, with about 629-630 for A, B, C, DRB1 and DQB1, more than 500 for DQA1, approximately 580 for DPA1, and 400 to 490 for DPB1. A later genetic analysis took genome-wide SNP genotypes for about 55% of the 666 donors and used that subset as a discovery cohort. The study aimed to test whether cataloging public T cell receptors could reveal signatures of past pathogen exposure. What the work shows at the level of the full study, not this receptor alone: In vitro tests confirmed that a few of the cytomegalovirus-associated TCR beta chains recognize cytomegalovirus antigens. Roughly uniform sequencing depth across donors was assumed in presence/absence analyses, although this assumption may not hold. Specific HLA alleles were associated with about 17,000 TCR beta sequences at a false discovery rate of 0.05 in a later analysis. When HLA alleles, especially DR and DQ, strongly co-occurred, attributing TCR associations to individual alleles was difficult. Several of the top co-occurrence clusters appeared to be linked to parvovirus B19, influenza, CMV and Epstein-Barr virus, according to a later analysis. The classifier was reported to diagnose cytomegalovirus status with high specificity and sensitivity in both the original cohort and the validation cohort. In a later genetic analysis, a missense DCLRE1C variant was associated with V-gene and J-gene trimming of TCR beta chains, and the association was replicated in an independent cohort. In an earlier analysis of about 550 of the donors, most TCR beta V segments were observed in productive rearrangements about 87% or about 30% of the time, broadly matching IMGT annotations. Because counts were too low, more than 15 rarely observed V segments, including chromosome 9 orphons, were excluded from the earlier analysis of 587 of the donors. While some public TCRs were present in many individuals, most TCR sequences turned up only very rarely across donors. A cluster of highly shared sequence variants was judged likely to represent a technical artifact of the sequencing pipeline. According to the authors, the approach could potentially be generalized to other disease states and immunological phenotypes. Compared with the 666-donor mean, donors in an Asian-associated ancestry cluster had fewer N-insertions in productive TCRs, according to a later genetic analysis. In a later analysis, HLA-associated TCR beta chains showed more clonal expansion and lower generation probabilities than non-associated chains that were equally common. A further reported finding was that TCR beta sequences accurately predicted the HLA-A and HLA-B alleles for most subjects in the first cohort. The study gave a list of 150 to 200 TCR beta chains associated with cytomegalovirus. Linkage disequilibrium might explain the correlated functional status among segregating V segments, but an unknown experimental factor could not be excluded. A later analysis found that TCR association rates varied across HLA loci, with DRB1 alleles showing the most associated TCRs and HLA-C alleles the fewest. Immune exposure information for the cohort was limited to CMV serostatus. A later analysis found that most CMV-associated TCR beta chains appeared HLA-restricted, with HLA associations seemingly driven largely by CMV exposure. Because some donors lacked HLA typing at each locus, the association tests relied only on the typed subset. In this cohort, only TCR beta chains were sequenced, and detectable features were limited by the absence of alpha or paired-chain data.

Libraries were prepared through the immunoSEQ multiplex PCR assay. For the multiplex PCR, a mixture combining 60 forward primers for TCR Vbeta segments and 13 reverse primers for TCR Jbeta segments was used. Amplification of the CDR3 region of rearranged TCR beta genes was performed with a multiplex PCR assay on genomic DNA. The amplified TCR beta libraries were sequenced on the Illumina HiSeq System as 87-base-pair reads. On the study's bioinformatics: A later analysis tallied 75 million to 85 million unique TCR beta chains across the 610 or so repertoires, and approximately 11 million of those chains were shared by two or more donors. Raw reads were error-corrected and collapsed into unique sequences with a nearest-neighbor algorithm that merged closely related sequences to remove PCR and sequencing errors. V, D and J gene segments were assigned by aligning CDR3 sequences to IMGT reference sequences. For a sequence to be retained, at least a six-nucleotide match to both a V gene segment and a J gene segment was required. A rearrangement was called productive if the CDR3 had no stop codons and remained in frame with V and J, and every other rearrangement was called non-productive. CDR3 was defined by IMGT convention, running from the second conserved V-encoded cysteine to the conserved J-encoded phenylalanine. In an earlier analysis of 500 to 650 of the donors, sequences lacking an unambiguous match to a single V gene segment were excluded. An earlier analysis of about 600 of the donors called V segments functional above 56.7% productive rearrangements and segregating when the between-donor standard deviation exceeded 5%. A statistical classification framework was developed to diagnose cytomegalovirus status using the catalog of TCR beta chain sequences. In a later analysis, V and J genes were assigned by comparing TCR nucleotide sequences against IMGT/GENE-DB human TR gene sequences. A later analysis assigned CDR3 sequences and most-parsimonious VDJ recombination scenarios with the TCRdist pipeline. In a later analysis, each TCR beta chain was defined by its CDR3 amino acid sequence together with its V-gene family, and reads without a unique V-gene family were excluded. As a way to deal with suspected cross-contamination and a sequencing artifact, a later analysis dropped roughly 620 nucleotide sequences that were highly shared and had low generation probability. In a later analysis, a clonal expansion index for each public chain was calculated from normalized within-repertoire ranks of inferred template counts. A later analysis computed generation probabilities with a VDJ recombination model fitted to out-of-frame rearrangements, and checked the results against IGoR. Hypergeometric tests were used in a later analysis to score TCR-TCR, TCR-HLA and TCR-CMV co-occurrence, with a repertoire-size bias correction applied to the TCR pairs. False discovery rates were estimated in a later analysis by permuting HLA or CMV assignments 20 times. In a later analysis, co-occurring TCRs were grouped using DBSCAN, and TCRdist sequence similarity was added for clustering within HLA-allele-positive subsets. For co-occurrence clustering, repertoires with fewer than 30,000 or more than 120,000 public chains were excluded, along with roughly 5 repertoires with anomalous nucleotide sharing. TCRdb provides this immuneACCESS table in a form limited to in-frame rearrangements. Some clones are lacking; in checked studies, under half of them reflect an unresolved V gene, and why the rest are absent is not known. The V and J calls and clone size come from that table; D and trimming were worked out from the DNA. The sample's records list 160,000 or so clones. The ten largest clones represent 2.1% of the sample.

The cohort consisted of fewer than 700 healthy bone marrow donors. Cohort members were all nominally healthy when sampled, although unrecorded immune exposures were likely present. The donor tested CMV seronegative, placing the donor among the 350 to 400 seronegative members of the cohort. A peripheral blood sample was collected from each donor, and TCR beta sequencing was performed on peripheral blood mononuclear cells. Genomic DNA was extracted from the blood cell samples with the Qiagen DNeasy Blood Extraction Kit. Sequenced: PBMCs. The sequence came from a man aged 30 to 39 in good health and CMV-seronegative.

CDR3 sequence: CACYRDNEKLFF. The nucleotides are TGTGCCTGTTACAGAGATAATGAAAAACTGTTTTTT. Here the chain combines TRBV30 and TRBJ1-4, with the D gene uncertain. The CDR3 has 12 amino acids, counting the end cysteine and phenylalanine. The retained sequence is limited to the CDR3, 36 bases, with the frame set at the first base. The germline V gene (reference sequence) sets CDR1 to GTSNPN and CDR2 to SVGIG. The germline ends are 9 bases apart after V is trimmed by 6 bases and J by 4 bases.